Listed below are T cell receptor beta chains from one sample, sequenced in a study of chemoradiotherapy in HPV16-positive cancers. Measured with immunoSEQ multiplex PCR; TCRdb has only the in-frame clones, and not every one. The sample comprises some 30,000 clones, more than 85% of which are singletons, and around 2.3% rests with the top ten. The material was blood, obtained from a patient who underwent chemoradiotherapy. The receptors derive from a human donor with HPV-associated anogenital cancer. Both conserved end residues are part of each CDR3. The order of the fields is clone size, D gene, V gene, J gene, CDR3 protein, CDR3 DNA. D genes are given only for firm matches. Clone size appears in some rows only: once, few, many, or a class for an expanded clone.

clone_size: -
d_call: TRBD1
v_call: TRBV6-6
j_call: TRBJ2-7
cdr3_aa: CASSSGPGQGSYEQYF
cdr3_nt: TGTGCCAGCAGTTCAGGACCGGGACAGGGGTCCTACGAGCAGTACTTC

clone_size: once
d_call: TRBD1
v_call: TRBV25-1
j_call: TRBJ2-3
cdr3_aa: CASSPRTGTDTQYF
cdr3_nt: TGTGCCAGCAGTCCCCGGACAGGGACAGATACGCAGTATTTT

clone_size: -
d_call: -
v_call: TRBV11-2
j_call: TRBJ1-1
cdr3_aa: CASSLDLGRTEAFF
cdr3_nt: TGTGCCAGCAGCTTAGATCTTGGCAGGACTGAAGCTTTCTTT

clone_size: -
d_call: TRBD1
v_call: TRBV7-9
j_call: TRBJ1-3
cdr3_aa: CASSLTGISGNTIYF
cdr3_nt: TGTGCCAGCAGCTTGACAGGGATCTCTGGAAACACCATATATTTT

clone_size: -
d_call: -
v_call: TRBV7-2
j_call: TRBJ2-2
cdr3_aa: CASSSPAGGVQRGELFF
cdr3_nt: TGTGCCAGCAGCTCGCCCGCAGGGGGGGTTCAACGCGGGGAGCTGTTTTTT

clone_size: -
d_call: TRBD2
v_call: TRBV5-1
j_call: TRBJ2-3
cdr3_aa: CASSLLLATQRGHVNTQYF
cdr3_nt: TGCGCCAGCAGCTTGCTCCTCGCTACTCAGCGGGGTCACGTGAATACGCAGTATTTT

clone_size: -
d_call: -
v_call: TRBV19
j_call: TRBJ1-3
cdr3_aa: CASRLGESSGNTIYF
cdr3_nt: TGTGCCAGTAGACTGGGGGAAAGCTCTGGAAACACCATATATTTT

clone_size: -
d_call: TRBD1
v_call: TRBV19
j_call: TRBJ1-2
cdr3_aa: CASRYDRGHGYTF
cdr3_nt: TGTGCCAGTAGATACGACAGGGGGCATGGCTACACCTTC

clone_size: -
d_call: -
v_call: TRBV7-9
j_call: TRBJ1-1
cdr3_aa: CASSPRDIGRGTEAFF
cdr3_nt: TGTGCCAGCAGCCCGCGGGACATTGGGAGAGGCACTGAAGCTTTCTTT

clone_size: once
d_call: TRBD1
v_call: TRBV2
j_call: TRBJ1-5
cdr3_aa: CASRAGTGTNQPQHF
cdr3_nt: TGTGCCAGCAGGGCCGGGACAGGGACCAATCAGCCCCAGCATTTT

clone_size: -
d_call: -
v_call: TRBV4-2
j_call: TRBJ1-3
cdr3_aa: CASSQDRGGNTIYF
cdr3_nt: TGTGCCAGCAGCCAAGACAGGGGAGGAAACACCATATATTTT

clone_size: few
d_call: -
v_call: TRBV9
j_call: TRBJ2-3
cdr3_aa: CASSGRDEGLADTQYF
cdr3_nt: TGTGCCAGCAGCGGCCGGGACGAGGGGTTGGCAGATACGCAGTATTTT

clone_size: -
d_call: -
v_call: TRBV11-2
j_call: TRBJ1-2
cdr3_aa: CANSPLGPGSYGYTF
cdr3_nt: TGTGCCAACAGCCCGCTAGGTCCTGGATCCTATGGCTACACCTTC

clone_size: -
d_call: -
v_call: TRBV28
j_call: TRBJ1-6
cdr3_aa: CASTLTAGRRSPLHF
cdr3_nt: TGTGCCAGCACCTTAACCGCCGGGAGGCGTTCACCCCTCCACTTT

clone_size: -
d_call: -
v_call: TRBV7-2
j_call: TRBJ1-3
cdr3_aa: CASVEDSGNTIYF
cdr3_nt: TGTGCCAGCGTGGAGGATTCCGGAAACACCATATATTTT

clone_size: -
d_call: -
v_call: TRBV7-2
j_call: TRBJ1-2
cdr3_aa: CASSPTGIGYTF
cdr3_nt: TGTGCCAGCAGTCCTACAGGGATCGGCTACACCTTC

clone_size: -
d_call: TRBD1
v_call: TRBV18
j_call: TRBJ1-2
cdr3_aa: CASSRRGQGESNYGYTF
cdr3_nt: TGTGCCAGCTCACGTCGAGGACAGGGTGAATCTAACTATGGCTACACCTTC

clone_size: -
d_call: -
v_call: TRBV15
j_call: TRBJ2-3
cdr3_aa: CATSRKTLIHTQYF
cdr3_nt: TGTGCCACCAGCAGAAAAACCCTAATTCATACGCAGTATTTT

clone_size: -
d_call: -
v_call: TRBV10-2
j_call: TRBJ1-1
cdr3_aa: CASSMMTEAFF
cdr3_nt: TGCGCCAGCAGTATGATGACTGAAGCTTTCTTT

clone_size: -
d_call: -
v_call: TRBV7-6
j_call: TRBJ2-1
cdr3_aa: CASSLWGSTSSYNEQFF
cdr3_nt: TGTGCCAGCAGCTTATGGGGTAGCACGAGCTCCTACAATGAGCAGTTCTTC

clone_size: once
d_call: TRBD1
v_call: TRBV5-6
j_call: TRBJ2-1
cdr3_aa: CASSYEQGTGAVLAQFF
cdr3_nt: TGTGCCAGCAGCTACGAACAAGGGACAGGGGCCGTTTTAGCGCAGTTCTTC

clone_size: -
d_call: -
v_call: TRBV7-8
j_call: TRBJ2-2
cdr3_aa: CASSTPGVGGPNTGELFF
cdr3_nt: TGTGCCAGCAGCACTCCGGGGGTAGGGGGCCCGAACACCGGGGAGCTGTTTTTT

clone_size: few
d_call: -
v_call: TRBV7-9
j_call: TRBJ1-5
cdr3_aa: CASSLAGSNQPQHF
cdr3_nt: TGTGCCAGCAGCTTAGCAGGGTCTAATCAGCCCCAGCATTTT

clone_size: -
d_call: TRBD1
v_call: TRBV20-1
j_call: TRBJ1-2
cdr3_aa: CSAAGGGYTF
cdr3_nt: TGCAGTGCCGCAGGGGGCGGCTACACCTTC

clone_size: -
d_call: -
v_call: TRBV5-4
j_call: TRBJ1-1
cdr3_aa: CASSLAFDRPTDTEAFF
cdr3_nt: TGTGCCAGCAGCTTGGCCTTCGACAGGCCCACCGACACTGAAGCTTTCTTT

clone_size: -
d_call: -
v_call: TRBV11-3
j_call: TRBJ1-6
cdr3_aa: CASSLPQAHSALHF
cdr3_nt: TGTGCCAGCAGCTTGCCACAGGCCCATTCGGCCCTCCACTTT

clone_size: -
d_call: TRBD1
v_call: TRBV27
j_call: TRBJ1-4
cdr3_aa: CASSLSAPGQGYEKLFF
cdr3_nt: TGTGCCAGCAGTTTATCGGCCCCGGGACAGGGATATGAAAAACTGTTTTTT

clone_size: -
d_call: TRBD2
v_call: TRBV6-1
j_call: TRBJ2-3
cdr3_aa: CASNLLAGGTDTQYF
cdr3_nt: TGTGCCAGCAACCTACTAGCGGGGGGCACAGATACGCAGTATTTT

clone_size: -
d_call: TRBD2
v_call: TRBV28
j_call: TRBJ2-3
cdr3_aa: CASMEASGGGSTDTQYF
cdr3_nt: TGTGCCAGCATGGAAGCTAGCGGGGGGGGAAGCACAGATACGCAGTATTTT

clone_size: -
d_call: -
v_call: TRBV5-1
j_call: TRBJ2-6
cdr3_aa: CASSPTGPGANVLTF
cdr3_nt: TGCGCCAGCAGCCCCACAGGCCCTGGGGCCAACGTCCTGACTTTC

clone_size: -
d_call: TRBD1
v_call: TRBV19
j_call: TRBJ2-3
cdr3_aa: CASSWDRERTDTQYF
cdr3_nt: TGTGCCAGTAGCTGGGACAGGGAACGCACAGATACGCAGTATTTT

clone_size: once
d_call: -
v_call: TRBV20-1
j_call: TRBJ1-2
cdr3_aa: CSARAGLSYTF
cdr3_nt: TGCAGTGCTAGGGCAGGACTGAGCTACACCTTC

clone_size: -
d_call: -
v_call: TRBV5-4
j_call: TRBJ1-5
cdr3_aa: CASSLMGVHQPQHF
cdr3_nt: TGTGCCAGCAGCTTAATGGGTGTACATCAGCCCCAGCATTTT

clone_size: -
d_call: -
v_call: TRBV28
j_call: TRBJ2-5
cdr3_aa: CASSFRGAHSETQYF
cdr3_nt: TGTGCCAGCAGTTTCCGGGGGGCTCATTCCGAGACCCAGTACTTC

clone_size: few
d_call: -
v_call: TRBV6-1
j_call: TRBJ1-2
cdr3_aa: CASSEVRNAYGYTF
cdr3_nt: TGTGCCAGCAGTGAGGTGCGGAACGCCTATGGCTACACCTTC

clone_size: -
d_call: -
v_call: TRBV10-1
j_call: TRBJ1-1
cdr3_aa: CASSRGLGAEAFF
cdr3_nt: TGCGCCAGCAGCCGGGGGTTGGGCGCTGAAGCTTTCTTT

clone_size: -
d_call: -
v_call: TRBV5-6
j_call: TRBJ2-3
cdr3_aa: CASSLVAGANWPDTQYF
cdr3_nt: TGTGCCAGCAGCTTGGTGGCAGGGGCCAACTGGCCAGATACGCAGTATTTT

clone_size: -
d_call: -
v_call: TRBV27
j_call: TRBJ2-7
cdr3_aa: CASSLPGARSYEQYF
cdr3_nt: TGTGCCAGCTCCCTCCCGGGGGCCAGGTCCTACGAGCAGTACTTC

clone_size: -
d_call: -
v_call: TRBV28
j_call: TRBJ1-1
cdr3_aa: CASSLLAAGATEAFF
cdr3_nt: TGTGCCAGCAGTTTATTGGCGGCGGGGGCCACTGAAGCTTTCTTT

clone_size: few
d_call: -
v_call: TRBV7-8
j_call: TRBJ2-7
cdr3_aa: CASSKGGEQYF
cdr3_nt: TGTGCCAGCAGCAAGGGTGGCGAGCAGTACTTC

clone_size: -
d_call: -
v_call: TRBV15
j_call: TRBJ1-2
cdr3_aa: CATSREGPGRGYTF
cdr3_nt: TGTGCCACCAGCAGAGAGGGCCCAGGCCGGGGCTACACCTTC

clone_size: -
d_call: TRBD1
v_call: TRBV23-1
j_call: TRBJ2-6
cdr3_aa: CASGTGGAVANVLTF
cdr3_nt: TGCGCCAGCGGTACAGGGGGAGCAGTGGCCAACGTCCTGACTTTC

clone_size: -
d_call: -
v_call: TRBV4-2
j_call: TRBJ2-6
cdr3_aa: CASSRVRGSLSGANVLTF
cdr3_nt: TGTGCCAGCAGCCGCGTCAGGGGATCCCTCTCTGGGGCCAACGTCCTGACTTTC

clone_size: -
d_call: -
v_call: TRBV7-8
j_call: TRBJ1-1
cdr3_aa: CASVRYGNTEAFF
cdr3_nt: TGTGCCAGCGTCAGGTACGGGAACACTGAAGCTTTCTTT

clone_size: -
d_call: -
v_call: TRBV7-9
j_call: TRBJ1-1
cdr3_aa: CASSFGAASNTEAFF
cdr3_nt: TGTGCCAGCAGCTTCGGAGCAGCATCGAACACTGAAGCTTTCTTT

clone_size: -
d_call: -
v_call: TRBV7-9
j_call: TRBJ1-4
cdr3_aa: CASSTKWQGVPELFF
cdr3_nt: TGTGCCAGCAGCACGAAGTGGCAGGGTGTTCCCGAACTGTTTTTT

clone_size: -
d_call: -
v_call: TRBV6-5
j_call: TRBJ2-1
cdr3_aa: CASSYSGGSYNEQFF
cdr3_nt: TGTGCCAGCAGTTACTCGGGTGGCTCCTACAATGAGCAGTTCTTC

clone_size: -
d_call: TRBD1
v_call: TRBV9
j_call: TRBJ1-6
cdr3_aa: CASSVAGTGDSPLHF
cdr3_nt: TGTGCCAGCAGCGTAGCGGGGACAGGGGATTCACCCCTCCACTTT

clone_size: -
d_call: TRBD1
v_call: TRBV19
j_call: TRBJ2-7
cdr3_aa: CASSAQGTVDTYEQYF
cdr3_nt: TGTGCCAGTAGTGCACAGGGGACAGTTGATACCTACGAGCAGTACTTC

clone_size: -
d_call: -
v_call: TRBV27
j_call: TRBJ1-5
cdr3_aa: CASSINENSNQPQHF
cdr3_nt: TGTGCCAGCAGTATCAACGAGAATAGCAATCAGCCCCAGCATTTT

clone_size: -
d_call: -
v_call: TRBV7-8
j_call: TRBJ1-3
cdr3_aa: CATQALPASGNTIYF
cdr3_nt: TGTGCCACCCAGGCATTGCCTGCCTCTGGAAACACCATATATTTT

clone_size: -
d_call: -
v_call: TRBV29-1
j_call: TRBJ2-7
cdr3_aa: CSAAMTAPYEQYF
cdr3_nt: TGCAGCGCCGCAATGACAGCCCCCTACGAGCAGTACTTC

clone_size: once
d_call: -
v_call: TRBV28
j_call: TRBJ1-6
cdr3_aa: CASSTGDGSPLHF
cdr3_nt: TGTGCCAGCAGCACGGGGGATGGGTCACCCCTCCACTTT

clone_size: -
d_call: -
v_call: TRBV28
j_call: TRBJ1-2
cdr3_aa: CASTLPGVGYTF
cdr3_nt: TGTGCCAGCACCCTACCGGGAGTGGGCTACACCTTC

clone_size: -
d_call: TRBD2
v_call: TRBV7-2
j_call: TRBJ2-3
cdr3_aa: CASSPAGTTRYPQYF
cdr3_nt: TGTGCCAGCAGCCCAGCAGGGACTACTAGATATCCGCAGTATTTT

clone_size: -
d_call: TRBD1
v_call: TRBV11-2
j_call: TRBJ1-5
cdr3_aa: CASSLGSAGGQPQHF
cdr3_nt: TGTGCCAGCAGCTTAGGGAGCGCAGGGGGTCAGCCCCAGCATTTT

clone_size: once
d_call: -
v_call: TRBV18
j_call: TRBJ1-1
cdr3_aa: CASSPTDGNTEAFF
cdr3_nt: TGTGCCAGCTCACCGACGGACGGGAACACTGAAGCTTTCTTT

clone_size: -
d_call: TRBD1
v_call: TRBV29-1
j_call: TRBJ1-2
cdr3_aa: CSVLQGVVYGYTF
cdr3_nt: TGCAGCGTTCTACAGGGGGTGGTCTATGGCTACACCTTC

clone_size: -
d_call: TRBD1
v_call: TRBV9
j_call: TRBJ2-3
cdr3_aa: CASSVGQGSWTDTQYF
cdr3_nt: TGTGCCAGCAGCGTAGGACAGGGGAGTTGGACAGATACGCAGTATTTT